This TCR beta chain is from a study of beta chain features in type 1 diabetes. Across the whole study: Sorted cells from all samples, numbering 95 million to 140 million, were examined. Findings and caveats of the study: A closer apparent resemblance between naive, central memory and Treg TCRB repertoires was seen in patients than in healthy donors.

V gave up 0 bases and J gave up 2 bases, with 11 bases separating them. The CDR3 loop spans 15 amino acids. Germline V gene lookup returns CDR1 LGHNA and CDR2 YSLEER. Only one heparinised blood draw was taken per donor, and its volume averaged about 116 mL. Central memory, naive, regulatory and stem cell-like memory CD4+ cells were sorted by CD45RO/CCR7/CD25/CD127/CD95/CD27. Expressed TCRB transcripts were sequenced after all isolated RNA was converted to cDNA. Libraries were prepared by immunoSEQ multiplex PCR; TCRdb keeps only in-frame clonotypes and omits some of them. The sample records hundreds of thousands of clones, 10% to 15% being singletons. This clone was seen a few times. Its antigen is currently unknown.

Sequenced input: naive CD4+ T cells from blood. The chain has TRBV4-3 and TRBJ2-7; D unresolved. The receptor was derived from a man between 18 and 29 years old in good health. The CDR3 region has the DNA TGCGCCAGCAGCCAAGATGGCTCCCGGGCCTACGAGCAGTACTTC. Protein sequence: CASSQDGSRAYEQYF.